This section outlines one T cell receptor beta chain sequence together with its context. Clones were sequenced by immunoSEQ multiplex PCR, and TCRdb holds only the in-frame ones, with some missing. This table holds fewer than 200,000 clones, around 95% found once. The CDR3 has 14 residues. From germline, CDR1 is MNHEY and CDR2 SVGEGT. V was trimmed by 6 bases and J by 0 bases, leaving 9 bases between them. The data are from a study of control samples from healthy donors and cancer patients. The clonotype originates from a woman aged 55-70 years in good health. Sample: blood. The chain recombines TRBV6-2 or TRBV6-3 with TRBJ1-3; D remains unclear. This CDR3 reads CASSSGDSGNTIYF. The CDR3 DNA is TGTGCCAGCAGCTCAGGAGACTCTGGAAACACCATATATTTT.